This TCR beta chain was recorded in a study of blood T cell repertoires in COVID-19. V shed 0 bases, J shed 3 bases, and the junction held 13 bases outside the gene matches. There are 17 residues in the CDR3. CDR1 is GTSNPN and CDR2 is SVGIG in the germline V gene (reference sequence). The protocol was immunoSEQ multiplex PCR, while the TCRdb copy is restricted to in-frame clones and leaves out a portion. The sample carries 45,000 to 55,000 clones, around four fifths recorded once. The TCR sequence derives from a human donor in a cohort sampled during active COVID-19. Input material: peripheral blood. V and J are TRBV30 and TRBJ1-2; 7 nucleotides line up with TRBD1. Here the CDR3 DNA reads TGTGCCTGGAGTGTACCCCCTAACAGGGGTGGGCACTATGGCTACACCTTC. Amino acid sequence: CAWSVPPNRGGHYGYTF.